Presented here are 29 T cell receptor beta chains from one specimen sequenced in a study of cytomegalovirus exposure and HLA in healthy donors. The PCR made use of 60 Vbeta and 13 Jbeta primers. Method: immunoSEQ multiplex PCR; TCRdb's copy keeps in-frame clones and lacks some. The sample holds about 130,000 clones, approximately 61% seen once. Material: PBMCs. The receptors come from a human donor in good health.

The chain links TRBV5-4 to TRBJ2-5, with a tentative D call TRBD1 (6 bases). The germline V and J ends were trimmed by 4 bases and 5 bases, with 12 bases remaining between them. There are 13 residues in the CDR3. Germline assignment: CDR1 SGHNT and CDR2 YYREEE (reference sequence). This chain's CDR3 is CASSLQGWETQYF. Here the CDR3 DNA reads TGTGCCAGCAGCCTGCAGGGGTGGGAGACCCAGTACTTC.

In its sample, this clone was seen once. V is TRBV2 and J is TRBJ2-7; D might be TRBD2 (5 bases). The CDR3 has 12 residues. Trimming took 5 bases from V and 3 from J, leaving 8 bases between them. Germline CDR1 reads SNHLY; CDR2 reads FYNNEI. The CDR3 loop is CASSFSVYEQYF. CDR3 nucleotide sequence: TGTGCCAGCAGTTTTAGCGTCTACGAGCAGTACTTC.

The V call is TRBV2, the J call TRBJ2-5, with 8 bases identical to TRBD1. CDR1 SNHLY and CDR2 FYNNEI come from the germline V gene. The CDR3 is 16 residues long. V gave up 6 bases and J gave up 0 bases; unmatched junction bases: 9. The chain's CDR3 is CASSDRGSPNQETQYF. The CDR3 DNA is TGTGCCAGCAGCGACAGGGGATCCCCGAACCAAGAGACCCAGTACTTC.

The chain links TRBV4-1 to TRBJ2-7; 7 nucleotides line up with TRBD2. Germline-derived CDR1 and CDR2 are MGHRA and YSYEKL. Losses at the gene ends were 4 bases for V and 3 bases for J; bases not matched to a gene: 6. CDR3 length equals 14 residues. CDR3 sequence reads: CASSRGEGLYEQYF. CDR3 coding DNA: TGCGCCAGCAGCCGGGGGGAGGGCCTCTACGAGCAGTACTTC.

V is TRBV6-6 and J is TRBJ1-5; TRBD1 aligns across 7 bases. Germline V gene lookup returns CDR1 MNHNY and CDR2 SVGAGI (reference sequence). The CDR3 has 15 residues. Trimming cost V 6 bases and J 3 bases; bases outside gene matches: 8. This chain's CDR3 is CASSRDSGFNQPQHF. The CDR3 region has the DNA TGTGCCAGCAGCCGGGACAGTGGGTTCAATCAGCCCCAGCATTTT.

This sequence joins TRBV6-5 and TRBJ2-5; possibly TRBD2 for D (6 bases). Per germline, CDR1 MNHEY and CDR2 SVGAGI. The CDR3 is made up of 14 amino acids. V gave up 8 bases and J gave up 5 bases, with 18 bases separating them. CDR3 protein: CASPHPMAGETQYF. The CDR3 nucleotides are TGTGCCAGCCCACATCCAATGGCGGGGGAGACCCAGTACTTC.

This clone was detected once. The rearrangement uses TRBV9 and TRBJ2-3, with 9 bases that match TRBD2. CDR1 and CDR2 (germline): SGDLS, YYNGEE. V shed 0 bases, J shed 9 bases, and the junction held 8 bases outside the gene matches. The CDR3 has 15 amino acids. The CDR3 DNA is TGTGCCAGCAGCGTAGAGCTAGCGGGGATCACAACGCAGTATTTT. Residues: CASSVELAGITTQYF.

The chain carries TRBV10-3 and TRBJ2-7; weak D call: TRBD2 (5 bases). This CDR3 region has 17 residues. The germline V gene has CDR1 ENHRY and CDR2 SYGVKD. The V gene lost 3 bases and the J gene lost 1 base, with 19 bases spanning the gap. DNA of the CDR3: TGTGCCATCAGTGATAGAGGTCGAGGGTCCGGATCCTACGAGCAGTACTTC. Translating gives CAISDRGRGSGSYEQYF.

This clone turned up a few times. The chain employs TRBV27 and TRBJ2-1; D is perhaps TRBD2 (5 bases). The V end lost 5 bases, the J end lost 1 base, and 9 bases lay between the germline ends. The CDR3 is made up of 14 amino acids. Germline-derived CDR1 and CDR2 are MNHEY and SMNVEV (reference sequence). The CDR3 sequence is CASSRRVSYNEQFF. The CDR3 DNA follows: TGTGCCAGCAGTAGGCGGGTTTCCTACAATGAGCAGTTCTTC.

The chain is built from TRBV9 and TRBJ2-1; 14 bases are shared with TRBD2. The V gene's germline CDR1 is SGDLS and CDR2 YYNGEE. J lost 8 bases, V lost 4 bases, and 5 bases had no gene match. CDR3 size: 15 residues. CDR3 in DNA: TGTGCCAGCAGCCCCGGGACTAGCGGGAGCTATGAGCAGTTCTTC. It specifies CASSPGTSGSYEQFF.

CDR3 DNA: TGTGCCAGCAGCCTAGGGGGACAGACTACCTACGAGCAGTACTTC. Protein sequence: CASSLGGQTTYEQYF. The rearrangement links TRBV7-2 to TRBJ2-7; 7 bases fit TRBD1. Per the germline V gene, CDR1 is SGHTA and CDR2 is FQGNSA. This CDR3 contains 15 residues. V shed 5 bases, J shed 2 bases, and the junction held 9 bases outside the gene matches.

The rearrangement links TRBV10-2 to TRBJ1-1, with D perhaps TRBD1 (5 bases). The V gene's germline CDR1 is WSHSY and CDR2 SAAADI. CDR3 size: 15 residues. V lost 0 bases and J lost 1, with 9 bases in between. The CDR3 sequence is CASSESGQKNTEAFF. The CDR3 DNA sequence: TGCGCCAGCAGTGAGTCGGGGCAGAAGAACACTGAAGCTTTCTTT.

The chain combines TRBV7-2 with TRBJ2-1; D unclear. CDR3 length: 14 residues. CDR1 and CDR2 from the germline V gene are SGHTA and FQGNSA. V was pared by 6 bases and J by 6 bases, with 15 bases between. As DNA, the CDR3 is TGTGCCAGCAGGCGGAGCGTGGGTGGCAATGAGCAGTTCTTC. It specifies CASRRSVGGNEQFF.

The genes are TRBV19 and TRBJ1-1, with D perhaps matching TRBD1 (5 bases). V was clipped by 5 bases and J by 10 bases, with 23 bases between them. Germline values: CDR1 LNHDA, CDR2 SQIVND (reference sequence). The CDR3 contains 15 residues. The CDR3 DNA sequence: TGTGCCAGTAGTCCGGGGGGGGGAGAAGGCCTGGCAGCTTTCTTT. It specifies CASSPGGGEGLAAFF.

J is TRBJ2-5 and V is TRBV7-3; a weak D match, TRBD2 (6 bases). Germline loops: CDR1 SGHTA, CDR2 FQGTGA. Trimming stripped 6 bases from V and 2 bases from J, with 10 bases between. The CDR3 runs to 13 residues. This CDR3 is CASSSREQETQYF. CDR3 DNA: TGTGCCAGCAGTTCCCGGGAGCAAGAGACCCAGTACTTC.

V and J are TRBV5-4 and TRBJ2-3; 7 nucleotides align to TRBD2. V shed 3 bases, J shed 1 base, and the junction held 8 bases outside the gene matches. Germline CDR1 is SGHNT and CDR2 is YYREEE (reference sequence). CDR3 length equals 16 residues. The CDR3 protein is CASSWGGRGGTDTQYF. The CDR3, as DNA: TGTGCCAGCAGCTGGGGCGGGAGAGGGGGCACAGATACGCAGTATTTT. The whole variable domain, filled in from reference TRBV5-4 and TRBJ2-3, reads ETGVTQSPTHLIKTRGQQVTLRCSSQSGHNTVSWYQQALGQGPQFIFQYYREEENGRGNFPPRFSGLQFPNYSSELNVNALELDDSALYLCASSWGGRGGTDTQYFGPGTRLTVL.

The V call is TRBV14, the J call TRBJ2-1, with 8 bases identical to TRBD2. This CDR3 has 16 amino acids. J was trimmed by 7 bases and V by 0 bases; bases with no gene match: 8. Germline values: CDR1 SGHDN, CDR2 FVKESK. CDR3 sequence reads: CASSQEKTSASNEQFF. DNA for the CDR3: TGTGCCAGCAGCCAAGAGAAGACTAGCGCGAGTAATGAGCAGTTCTTC.

The rearrangement uses TRBV5-1 and TRBJ2-3; a weak D match, TRBD2 (5 bases). Germline V gives CDR1 SGHRS, CDR2 YFSETQ. This CDR3 spans 14 amino acids. Trimming shortened V by 4 bases and J by 1 base, and 10 bases separated the two germline ends. DNA for the CDR3: TGCGCCAGCAGCCGGGGAGTGGGCACAGATACGCAGTATTTT. Translating it yields CASSRGVGTDTQYF.

The chain carries TRBV18 and TRBJ1-1, with D perhaps matching TRBD1 (5 bases). The CDR3 spans 13 residues. V lost 3 bases and J 6 bases, leaving 11 bases between the germline ends. CDR1 and CDR2 (germline): KGHSH, LQKENI. The CDR3 DNA reads as TGTGCCAGCTCACCGGGTCAAGGGGCTGAAGCTTTCTTT. This encodes CASSPGQGAEAFF. The full variable domain, in which reference TRBV18 and TRBJ1-1 provide the parts outside the CDR3, is NAGVMQNPRHLVRRRGQEARLRCSPMKGHSHVYWYRQLPEEGLKFMVYLQKENIIDESGMPKERFSAEFPKEGPSILRIQQVVRGDSAAYFCASSPGQGAEAFFGQGTRLTVV.

The chain employs TRBV19 and TRBJ1-5; 8 nucleotides agree with TRBD1. This CDR3 has 15 residues. Germline trimming cut 5 bases from V and 6 bases from J; bases unmatched to any gene: 9. Per the germline V gene, CDR1 is LNHDA and CDR2 is SQIVND (reference sequence). CDR3 protein: CASSPGQGGSQPQHF. CDR3 coding DNA: TGTGCCAGTAGTCCTGGACAGGGTGGGAGTCAGCCCCAGCATTTT. Full variable domain (outside the CDR3, taken from reference TRBV19 and TRBJ1-5): DGGITQSPKYLFRKEGQNVTLSCEQNLNHDAMYWYRQDPGQGLRLIYYSQIVNDFQKGDIAEGYSVSREKKESFPLTVTSAQKNPTAFYLCASSPGQGGSQPQHFGDGTRLSIL.

The gene calls are TRBV5-1 and TRBJ2-4, with a tentative D call TRBD1 (6 bases). Trimming removed 0 bases at V and 5 bases at J, with 9 bases between. The CDR3 totals 14 residues. CDR1 SGHRS and CDR2 YFSETQ come from the germline V gene. The CDR3 is CASSLDRTENIQYF. Written as DNA, the CDR3 is TGCGCCAGCAGCTTGGATCGGACAGAAAACATTCAGTACTTC.

This sequence joins TRBV7-9 and TRBJ2-3; D may be TRBD2 (5 bases). Looked up from germline, CDR1 is SEHNR and CDR2 is FQNEAQ (reference sequence). The CDR3 runs to 15 residues. V dropped 3 bases and J dropped 0 bases, with 10 bases sitting between them. CDR3 bases: TGTGCCAGCAGCTTCCCGGGATCTAGCACAGATACGCAGTATTTT. This codes for CASSFPGSSTDTQYF.

The chain combines TRBV7-3 with TRBJ2-1; 12 bases are a match to TRBD2. There are 19 residues in the CDR3. V shed 1 base and J 4 bases; nucleotides not matched to a gene: 11. CDR1 is SGHTA and CDR2 is FQGTGA in the germline V gene. The CDR3 nucleotides are TGTGCCAGCAGCTTAAAGGCTAGCGGGAGGGCCGGGGCATACAATGAGCAGTTCTTC. Amino acids: CASSLKASGRAGAYNEQFF.

Remarks on this clone: This sample also contains other DNA sequences that code for the same CDR3. The V call is TRBV5-1, the J call TRBJ1-2; TRBD1 might be the D (6 bases). The germline V gene has CDR1 SGHRS and CDR2 YFSETQ. The CDR3 length is 17 residues. V was cut by 5 bases and J by 2 bases, with 22 bases left in between. The chain's CDR3 is CASRLAHNPTGNYGYTF. The CDR3 DNA reads TGCGCCAGCAGGCTTGCACATAACCCGACAGGAAACTATGGCTACACCTTC.

V and J are TRBV18 and TRBJ2-1; TRBD2 matches 12 bases. CDR1 is KGHSH, CDR2 LQKENI, per germline. This CDR3 has 15 amino acids. Trimming cost V 6 bases and J 7 bases; bases outside gene matches: 7. The CDR3, as DNA: TGTGCCAGCTCCCAAACTAGCGGGAGGTTGAATGAGCAGTTCTTC. Its protein product is CASSQTSGRLNEQFF. The whole variable domain, remainder taken from reference TRBV18 and TRBJ2-1, is NAGVMQNPRHLVRRRGQEARLRCSPMKGHSHVYWYRQLPEEGLKFMVYLQKENIIDESGMPKERFSAEFPKEGPSILRIQQVVRGDSAAYFCASSQTSGRLNEQFFGPGTRLTVL.

The CDR3 reads CASSYGYRTVPGEQYF. The CDR3 DNA sequence: TGTGCCAGCAGTTACGGGTACCGGACAGTTCCGGGCGAGCAGTACTTC. The chain carries TRBV6-6 and TRBJ2-7; perhaps TRBD1 as D (6 bases). The V and J ends lost 2 bases and 6 bases respectively, with 20 bases between them. Germline CDR1 reads MNHNY; CDR2 reads SVGAGI (reference sequence). CDR3 length: 16 residues.

Comment on this clone: Other DNA sequences in the same sample also yield this CDR3. The chain employs TRBV28 and TRBJ2-7, with D possibly matching TRBD2 (6 bases). The length of the CDR3 is 14 residues. Trimming stripped 3 bases from V and 2 bases from J, with 11 bases between. The germline CDR1 and CDR2 sequences are MDHEN and SYDVKM. The CDR3 DNA follows: TGTGCCAGCAGTTTGGGGGGTGGCGCCTACGAGCAGTACTTC. It yields the protein CASSLGGGAYEQYF.

The CDR3 coding sequence is TGTGCCAGCAGTCGACAGGGGGGAGCTTTCTTT. Protein: CASSRQGGAFF. The rearrangement uses TRBV2 and TRBJ1-1, with 9 bases aligning to TRBD1. The CDR3 contains 11 residues. V trimming: 5 bases; J trimming: 10 bases; junction bases outside the gene matches: 2. The germline CDR1 and CDR2 sequences are SNHLY and FYNNEI.

The chain combines TRBV7-2 with TRBJ2-2, with D tentatively TRBD2 (6 bases). V was pared by 0 bases and J by 7 bases, with 12 bases between. The CDR3 runs 15 residues. Germline CDR1 and CDR2: SGHTA and FQGNSA. This chain's CDR3 is CASSLAVGRSGELFF. The CDR3 DNA sequence: TGTGCCAGCAGCTTAGCGGTGGGGAGGAGCGGGGAGCTGTTTTTT.